A single sample gave rise to the 5 T cell receptor beta chains below, sequenced in a study of Graves' ophthalmopathy and Graves' hyperthyroidism. For repertoire sequencing, the TCR beta CDR3 regions were amplified from RNA transcripts. HTBI-primed RT-PCR formed the first round, and a multiplex PCR formed the second. TCRdb ran MiXCR on the multiplex PCR reads and lists one entry per CDR3 protein. The sample has about 400,000 distinct CDR3 sequences, approximately 20% seen once; the top ten hold around 1.4%. Sample: peripheral blood. The receptors shown here come from a young woman with Graves' ophthalmopathy.

The gene calls are TRBV6-1 and TRBJ2-7; 7 bases are a match to TRBD2. The germline CDR1 and CDR2 sequences are MNHNS and SASEGT. The trim removed 7 bases at V and 1 base at J, leaving 7 bases unmatched. The CDR3 has 14 residues. CDR3 loop: CASTASGRSYEQYF. CDR3 sequence (DNA): TGTGCCAGCACCGCTAGCGGACGGTCCTACGAGCAGTACTTC.

This clonotype was recorded at least ten times. The chain employs TRBV28 and TRBJ2-7; 7 bases agree with TRBD1. CDR1 and CDR2 (germline): MDHEN, SYDVKM. The ends lost 6 bases at V and 3 bases at J; junction bases unmatched: 5. The CDR3 extends over 13 amino acids. In DNA, the CDR3 is TGTGCCAGCAGAGGGACAGTTATCTACGAGCAGTACTTC. This translates into CASRGTVIYEQYF.

This clonotype showed up many times. The chain joins TRBV10-1 to TRBJ2-7; 8 nucleotides match TRBD1. CDR1 is WNHNN, CDR2 SYGVQD, per germline (reference sequence). This CDR3 is built from 14 residues. The ends lost 8 bases at V and 6 bases at J; junction bases unmatched: 12. CDR3 in amino acids: CASSDRAVGFEQYF. DNA for the CDR3: TGCGCCAGCTCGGACAGGGCCGTCGGATTCGAGCAGTACTTC.

In this sample, this clonotype turned up many times. V usage is TRBV5-1 and J usage is TRBJ2-7, with TRBD1 matching over 7 bases. CDR1 and CDR2 from the germline V gene are SGHRS and YFSETQ. The CDR3 has 11 residues. V lost 4 bases, J lost 7 bases, and 2 bases stayed unmatched. CDR3 region: CASSMGQEQYF. The CDR3 DNA reads TGCGCCAGCAGCATGGGACAGGAGCAGTACTTC.

This clonotype showed up many times. This chain uses TRBV5-1 with TRBJ2-2; D uncertain. This CDR3 is built from 11 residues. The V and J ends lost 2 bases and 10 bases respectively, with 6 bases between them. Germline values: CDR1 SGHRS, CDR2 YFSETQ. CDR3 DNA: TGCGCCAGCAGCTTTTCCCAGGAGCTGTTTTTT. This sequence encodes CASSFSQELFF.